This entry concerns a single T cell receptor (beta chain). Its target is unknown. These data originate in a study of long-term antiretroviral therapy in people with HIV. The CDR3 loop spans 16 amino acids. From germline, CDR1 is MGHDK and CDR2 SYGVNS. Trimming at V came to 6 bases and at J to 4 bases, leaving 8 bases not matched to a gene. Each participant with HIV received care in the United States. General study results and limits: In the period from the mid-2000s to the late 2010s, blood was collected, possibly under older ART regimens.

An immunoSEQ assay, version v3.0, was performed at survey level. Roughly 40,000-55,000 T-cell genomes per sample were the sequencing target. Only in-frame clones appear in the TCRdb table, and some are missing; sequencing was by immunoSEQ multiplex PCR. This table has 20,000 to 25,000 clones, 82% appearing once. Source: unsorted PBMCs, taken approximately 2.5 years after starting antiretroviral therapy. V usage is TRBV25-1 and J usage is TRBJ2-1, with 11 bases lining up with TRBD2. This clonotype was sampled from a man aged 40-50 years with HIV. The DNA of the CDR3 is TGTGCCAGCAGCCCCTTGACTAGCGGGGCATACAATGAGCAGTTCTTC. It yields the protein CASSPLTSGAYNEQFF.